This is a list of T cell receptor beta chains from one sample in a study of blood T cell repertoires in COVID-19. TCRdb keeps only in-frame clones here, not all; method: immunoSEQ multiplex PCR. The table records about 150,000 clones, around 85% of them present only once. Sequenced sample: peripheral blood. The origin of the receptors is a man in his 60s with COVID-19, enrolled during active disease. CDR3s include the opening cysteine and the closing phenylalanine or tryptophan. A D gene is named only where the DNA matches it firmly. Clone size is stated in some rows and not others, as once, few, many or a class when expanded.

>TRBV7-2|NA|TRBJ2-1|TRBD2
TGTGCCAGCAGCTTGACTAGCGGGGGGGCTTTCAATGAGCAGTTCTTC
CASSLTSGGAFNEQFF
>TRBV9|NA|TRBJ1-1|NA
TGTGCCAGCAGCGTAGCTACAGAGAACACTGAAGCTTTCTTT
CASSVATENTEAFF
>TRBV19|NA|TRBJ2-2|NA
TGTGCCAGTGCGACCGCTAGGTTATCCGGGGAGCTGTTTTTT
CASATARLSGELFF
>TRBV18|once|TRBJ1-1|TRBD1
TGTGCCAGCTCACCACCGACAGGGGGGGGGAACACTGAAGCTTTCTTT
CASSPPTGGGNTEAFF
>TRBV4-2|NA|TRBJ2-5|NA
TGTGCCAGCAGCCAGGGTGTAGGTTTGAGGCAAGAGACCCAGTACTTC
CASSQGVGLRQETQYF
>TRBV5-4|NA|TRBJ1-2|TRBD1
TGTGCCAGCAGCTGGCGACAGGGGAACTATGGCTACACCTTC
CASSWRQGNYGYTF
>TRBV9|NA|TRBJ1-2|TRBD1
TGTGCCAGCAGCGCGGAGTGGTGGACAGGGGGCAGAAATGGCTACACCTTC
CASSAEWWTGGRNGYTF
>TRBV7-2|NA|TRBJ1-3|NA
TGTGCCAGCAGCGCCAACAGGGTCTCTGGAAACACCATATATTTT
CASSANRVSGNTIYF
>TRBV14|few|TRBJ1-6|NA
TGTGCCAGCAGCCAACGAGGTGGTAATTCACCCCTCCACTTT
CASSQRGGNSPLHF
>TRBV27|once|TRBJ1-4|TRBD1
TGTGCCAGCAGTTTATCAATCGAACAATCCTTCAACCAGGGGGCTACTCGGAAACTGTTTTTT
CASSLSIEQSFNQGATRKLFF
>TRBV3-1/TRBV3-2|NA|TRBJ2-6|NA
TGTGCCAGCAGCCACAGGGCTGGGGCCAACGTCCTGACTTTC
CASSHRAGANVLTF
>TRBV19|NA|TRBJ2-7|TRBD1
TGTGCCAGTAGTCCCGGACAGGGACCCTACGAGCAGTACTTC
CASSPGQGPYEQYF
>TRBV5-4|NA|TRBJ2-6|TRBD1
TGTGCCAGCAGCATGACAGGGGCCAGGACCTCTGGGGCCAACGTCCTGACTTTC
CASSMTGARTSGANVLTF
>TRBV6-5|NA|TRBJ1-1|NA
TGTGCCACCCTCTTTGGAACGGGAGGAAATGAAGCTTTCTTT
CATLFGTGGNEAFF
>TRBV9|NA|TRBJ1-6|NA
TGTGCCAGCAGCGTAGACAGGCATTCACCCCTCCACTTT
CASSVDRHSPLHF
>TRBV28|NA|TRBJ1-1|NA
TGTGCCAGCAGTCCAGCTGGACAGATGAACACTGAAGCTTTCTTT
CASSPAGQMNTEAFF
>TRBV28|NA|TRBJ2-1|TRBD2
TGTGCCAGCAGTCCCCATAGCGGGGGCATATACAATGAGCAGTTCTTC
CASSPHSGGIYNEQFF
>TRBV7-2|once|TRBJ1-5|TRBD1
TGTGCCAGCAGCTTAAGGGTAGGGACAGGGGGCCAGCCCCAGCATTTT
CASSLRVGTGGQPQHF
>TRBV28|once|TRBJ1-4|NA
TGTGCCAGCAGGCGTGGACAGTCTAATGAAAAACTGTTTTTT
CASRRGQSNEKLFF
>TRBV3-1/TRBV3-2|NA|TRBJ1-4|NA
TGTGCCAGCAGCCCATTCCAGGGGACTAATGAAAAACTGTTTTTT
CASSPFQGTNEKLFF
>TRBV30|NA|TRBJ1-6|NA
TGTGCCTGGAGGGGGGACTACGACAGTAATTCACCCCTCCACTTT
CAWRGDYDSNSPLHF
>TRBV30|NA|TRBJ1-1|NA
TGTGCCTGGAGTGTACCCGGGACACCGCAAGCTTTCTTT
CAWSVPGTPQAFF
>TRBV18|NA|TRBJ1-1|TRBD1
TGTGCCAGCTCACAACAGACAGGGGCAGACACTGAAGCTTTCTTT
CASSQQTGADTEAFF
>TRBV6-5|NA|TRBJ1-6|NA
TGTGCCAGCAGTTACTCTAGGACTTTTAATTCACCCCTCCACTTT
CASSYSRTFNSPLHF
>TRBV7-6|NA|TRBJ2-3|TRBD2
TGTGCCAGCAGCTCGGGACTAGCGGGGGATCCCACAGATACGCAGTATTTT
CASSSGLAGDPTDTQYF
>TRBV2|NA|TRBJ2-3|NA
TGTGCCAGCAGCTTGTCCTCAGGCCCCACAGATACGCAGTATTTT
CASSLSSGPTDTQYF
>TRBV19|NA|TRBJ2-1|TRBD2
TGTGCCAGTAGAGGACTAGCGGGAGAAATGGCCAATGAGCAGTTCTTC
CASRGLAGEMANEQFF
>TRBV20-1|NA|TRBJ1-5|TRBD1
TGCAGTGCTAGTCCTGGGGGGGACAGGGGGTACAATCAGCCCCAGCATTTT
CSASPGGDRGYNQPQHF
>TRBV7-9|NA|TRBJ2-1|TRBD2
TGTGCCAGCAGCTTAGTGGGGACTAGCGGGGACAATGAGCAGTTCTTC
CASSLVGTSGDNEQFF
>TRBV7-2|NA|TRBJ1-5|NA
TGTGCCAGCAGCTTACAACAGGGTTGGGGCAATCAGCCCCAGCATTTT
CASSLQQGWGNQPQHF
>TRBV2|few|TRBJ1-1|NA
TGTGCTAACCAGGGGCTCGCAGGCAGGGCTTTCTTT
CANQGLAGRAFF
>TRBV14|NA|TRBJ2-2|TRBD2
TGTGCCAGCAGCCAGGCCCTAGCGGGGGGCCTCTTCATGTCCGGGGAGCTGTTTTTT
CASSQALAGGLFMSGELFF
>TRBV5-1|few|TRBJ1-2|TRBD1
TGCGCCAGCAGCAGGGGGCCCGGGGGCTATGGCTACACCTTC
CASSRGPGGYGYTF
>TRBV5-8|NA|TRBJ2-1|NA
TGTGCCAGCAGCTTGGCTAGATTCGGTGAGCAGTTCTTC
CASSLARFGEQFF
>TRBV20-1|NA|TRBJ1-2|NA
TGCAGTGCTAGCCGGAGCATGGGCTACACCTTC
CSASRSMGYTF
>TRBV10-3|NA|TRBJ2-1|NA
TGTGCCATCAGTGAGTCGACGGGAGAGCAGTTCTTC
CAISESTGEQFF
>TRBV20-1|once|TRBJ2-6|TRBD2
TGCAGTGCTAGTTCCCTAGCGGTTTACTCTGGGGCCAACGTCCTGACTTTC
CSASSLAVYSGANVLTF
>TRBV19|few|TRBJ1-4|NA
TGTGCCAGTAGTAGGTCAGGCCGAGCAACTAATGAAAAACTGTTTTTT
CASSRSGRATNEKLFF
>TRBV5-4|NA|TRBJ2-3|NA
TGTGCCAGCAGCTCCGAGCAGGGTATAGGCACAGATACGCAGTATTTT
CASSSEQGIGTDTQYF
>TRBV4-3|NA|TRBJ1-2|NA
TGCGCCAGCAGCCAGGCGACAGCCACTAACTATGGCTACACCTTC
CASSQATATNYGYTF
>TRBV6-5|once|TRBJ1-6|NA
TGTGCCAGCAGTTACTCTGCGACCCGCGGTCCACCCCTCCACTTT
CASSYSATRGPPLHF
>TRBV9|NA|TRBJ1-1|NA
TGTGCCAGCAGCGTAGAGGGCAGGGTAGCTTTCTTT
CASSVEGRVAFF
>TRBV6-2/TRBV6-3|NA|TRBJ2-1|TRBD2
TGTGCCAGCAGCCCCCTAGCGGGAGAAGACTACAATGAGCAGTTCTTC
CASSPLAGEDYNEQFF
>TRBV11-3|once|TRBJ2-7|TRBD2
TGTGCCAGAGCTTCTGGGACTAGCGGGACGGGCGAGCAGTACTTC
CARASGTSGTGEQYF
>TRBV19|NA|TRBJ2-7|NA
TGTGCCAGTCGCCCCCAGGACTATAGCTCCTACGAGCAGTACTTC
CASRPQDYSSYEQYF
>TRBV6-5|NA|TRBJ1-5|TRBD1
TGTGCCAGCAGCTCACAGGGGGGTGGAAATCAGCCCCAGCATTTT
CASSSQGGGNQPQHF
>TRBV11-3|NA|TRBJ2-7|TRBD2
TGTGCCAGCAGCCCGAGGGCGGGAGACTACTACGAGCAGTACTTC
CASSPRAGDYYEQYF
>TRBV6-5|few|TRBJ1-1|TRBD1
TGTGCCAGCAGTTATACGGACAGGGGGAACACTGAAGCTTTCTTT
CASSYTDRGNTEAFF
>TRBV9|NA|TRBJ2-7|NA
TGTGCCAGCAGTACACTCCCGGATGGCGGCGAGCAGTACTTC
CASSTLPDGGEQYF
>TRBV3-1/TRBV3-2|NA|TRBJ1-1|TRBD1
TGTGCCAGCAGCCTCGGACAGGTCGGTGAAGCTTTCTTT
CASSLGQVGEAFF